Listed here are 17 T cell receptor beta chains from one sample, sequenced in a study of blood T cell repertoires in COVID-19. This table comes from immunoSEQ multiplex PCR, and its TCRdb copy is limited to in-frame clones, with some not included. The sample includes roughly 160,000 clones, more than 80% of them seen just once. The sequencing sample was made of PBMCs or T cells enriched from blood (not recorded which). These receptors came from a middle-aged man who had recovered from COVID-19.

This clone was detected a few times. Other DNA sequences in the sample encode the same CDR3. The V call is TRBV7-9, the J call TRBJ1-2, with D unresolved. The germline gives CDR1 SEHNR, CDR2 FQNEAQ (reference sequence). This CDR3 is built from 12 residues. V lost 1 base to trimming and J lost 8 bases, with 8 bases between them. CDR3 loop: CASSLVGGGYTF. The CDR3 coding sequence is TGTGCCAGCAGCTTAGTCGGCGGAGGCTACACCTTC.

This chain joins TRBV2 and TRBJ2-7; 8 bases are shared with TRBD2. Germline CDR1 is SNHLY and CDR2 is FYNNEI. The CDR3 has 16 amino acids. The ends lost 6 bases at V and 4 bases at J; junction bases unmatched: 14. CDR3 residues: CASSDPGGGPRYEQYF. In DNA, the CDR3 is TGTGCCAGCAGCGATCCCGGGGGGGGGCCTAGGTACGAGCAGTACTTC.

The chain recombines TRBV18 with TRBJ1-6, with TRBD1 matching over 9 bases. Germline assignment: CDR1 KGHSH and CDR2 LQKENI. This CDR3 region has 15 residues. The junction had 5 bases not matched to a gene; V was cut back by 4 bases and J by 7 bases. The CDR3 nucleotides are TGTGCCAGCTCACAAGGACAGGGGTACAATTCACCCCTCCACTTT. Its protein product is CASSQGQGYNSPLHF.

The CDR3 sequence is CASSSPVMSLLQPQHF. The DNA of the CDR3 is TGTGCCAGCAGTTCACCGGTAATGTCCCTTCTTCAGCCCCAGCATTTT. V is TRBV28 and J is TRBJ1-5; D ambiguous. The V gene's germline CDR1 is MDHEN and CDR2 SYDVKM. V dropped 4 bases and J dropped 6 bases, with 19 bases sitting between them. This CDR3 contains 16 residues.

The V call is TRBV6-6, the J call TRBJ2-7, with D tentatively TRBD2 (7 bases). Trimming took off 5 bases at V and 0 bases at J, with 23 bases between the two ends. This CDR3 has 18 residues. From germline, CDR1 is MNHNY and CDR2 SVGAGI (reference sequence). The CDR3 DNA follows: TGTGCCAGCAGTCCGGGGGAGGGGACGGGGGCCTTCTCCTACGAGCAGTACTTC. Amino acid sequence: CASSPGEGTGAFSYEQYF.

The rearrangement links TRBV19 to TRBJ1-5; D not resolved. Germline CDR1 reads LNHDA; CDR2 reads SQIVND (reference sequence). This CDR3 is built from 13 residues. Trimming removed 5 bases at V and 6 bases at J, with 11 bases between. DNA of the CDR3: TGTGCCAGTAGTCTCTCGGGGTCTCAGCCCCAGCATTTT. This gives the protein CASSLSGSQPQHF.

The chain employs TRBV7-3 and TRBJ2-2; a weak D match, TRBD1 (5 bases). Germline V gives CDR1 SGHTA, CDR2 FQGTGA. V lost 6 bases and J 3 bases, leaving 8 bases between the germline ends. This CDR3 is 13 amino acids long. The CDR3 loop reads CASSPQDTGELFF. For the CDR3, the DNA is TGTGCCAGCAGTCCACAGGACACCGGGGAGCTGTTTTTT.

The chain uses TRBV24-1 and TRBJ1-2; TRBD1 matches 7 bases. The CDR3 contains 13 residues. Germline loops: CDR1 KGHDR, CDR2 SFDVKD. V trimming: 4 bases; J trimming: 8 bases; junction bases outside the gene matches: 6. The CDR3 region has the DNA TGTGCCACCAGTGAGACAGGGATGTGGGGCTACACCTTC. It is translated as CATSETGMWGYTF.

This clone has just one count. The chain employs TRBV28 and TRBJ1-2, with D possibly TRBD1 on 6 matching bases. The germline CDR1 and CDR2 sequences are MDHEN and SYDVKM. Between the trimmed V and J ends, which lost 11 bases and 2 bases, there was a span of 15 bases. CDR3 length: 13 amino acids. This CDR3 reads CALQPTGNYGYTF. Here the CDR3 DNA reads TGTGCCTTGCAACCAACAGGGAACTATGGCTACACCTTC.

The chain employs TRBV12-3 or TRBV12-4 and TRBJ1-1; 9 nucleotides line up with TRBD1. V was clipped by 8 bases and J by 6 bases; unmatched bases: 7. The CDR3 covers 13 residues. CDR3 coding DNA: TGTGCCAGCGGCCTACAGGGGGCGGCTGAAGCTTTCTTT. Translation: CASGLQGAAEAFF.

Notes on this clone: This specimen includes other DNA sequences encoding the same CDR3. The chain recombines TRBV7-2 with TRBJ1-1, with no clear D. The germline CDR1 and CDR2 sequences are SGHTA and FQGNSA. Trimming removed 2 bases from V and 1 base from J, with 5 bases in between. The CDR3 contains 13 residues. The CDR3: CASSLSGNTEAFF. The CDR3, as DNA: TGTGCCAGCAGCTTATCCGGGAACACTGAAGCTTTCTTT.

The rearrangement joins TRBV12-3 or TRBV12-4 to TRBJ1-2; D gene unclear. V was clipped by 7 bases and J by 6 bases, with 9 bases between them. The length of the CDR3 is 11 residues. The CDR3 DNA follows: TGTGCCAGCACCCCACGGGATGGCTACACCTTC. Translating gives CASTPRDGYTF.

The chain combines TRBV2 with TRBJ1-3; 7 nucleotides agree with TRBD1. The V and J ends lost 7 bases and 0 bases, in that order; junction bases with no gene match: 6. The CDR3 is made up of 15 amino acids. The germline V gene encodes CDR1 SNHLY and CDR2 FYNNEI. The CDR3 here is CASTSGQTSGNTIYF. CDR3 in DNA: TGTGCCAGCACGTCGGGACAGACCTCTGGAAACACCATATATTTT.

The chain joins TRBV7-2 to TRBJ2-5, with TRBD2 matching 8 bases. With 5 bases clipped from V and 1 base from J, the junction kept 9 bases outside the gene matches. The length of the CDR3 is 16 residues. CDR1 is SGHTA, CDR2 FQGNSA, per germline. The chain's CDR3 is CASSKWGSGGQETQYF. DNA of the CDR3: TGTGCCAGCAGCAAGTGGGGGAGCGGGGGCCAAGAGACCCAGTACTTC. The full variable domain, in which reference TRBV7-2 and TRBJ2-5 provide the parts outside the CDR3, is GAGVSQSPSNKVTEKGKDVELRCDPISGHTALYWYRQSLGQGLEFLIYFQGNSAPDKSGLPSDRFSAERTGGSVSTLTIQRTQQEDSAVYLCASSKWGSGGQETQYFGPGTRLLVL.

The rearrangement links TRBV30 to TRBJ1-5, with TRBD1 matching over 9 bases. Trimming removed 2 bases from V and 6 bases from J; junction bases left unmatched: 5. Germline assignment: CDR1 GTSNPN and CDR2 SVGIG (reference sequence). The CDR3 runs to 14 residues. CDR3 residues: CAWSQDRGGQPQHF. CDR3 nucleotide sequence: TGTGCCTGGAGTCAGGACAGGGGTGGTCAGCCCCAGCATTTT.

This chain uses TRBV7-8 with TRBJ2-7, with a tentative D call TRBD2 (6 bases). With 1 base removed from V and 5 bases from J, the gap between germline ends came to 6 bases. The CDR3 loop spans 12 amino acids. Germline values: CDR1 SGHVS, CDR2 FQNEAQ. CDR3 coding DNA: TGTGCCAGCAGCTTAGGCGGGGACGAGCAGTACTTC. Its protein product is CASSLGGDEQYF.

V and J are TRBV9 and TRBJ1-4, with 7 bases that match TRBD1. The junction had 6 bases not matched to a gene; V was cut back by 4 bases and J by 3 bases. The CDR3 consists of 15 residues. Germline V gives CDR1 SGDLS, CDR2 YYNGEE. Here the CDR3 DNA reads TGTGCCAGCAGCCTAGGGGGCTTGGCTAATGAAAAACTGTTTTTT. This codes for CASSLGGLANEKLFF. Filled out from reference TRBV9 and TRBJ1-4, the complete variable domain reads DSGVTQTPKHLITATGQRVTLRCSPRSGDLSVYWYQQSLDQGLQFLIQYYNGEERAKGNILERFSAQQFPDLHSELNLSSLELGDSALYFCASSLGGLANEKLFFGSGTQLSVL.